The following is a T cell receptor beta chain sequence with its context. Its antigen is unknown. The sample holds no much larger clone one base away, and base qualities are not on file. The trim is 0 bases for V and 0 bases for J, with a gap of 8 bases between the germline ends. The CDR3, from cysteine to phenylalanine, totals 16 residues. The entry retains the CDR3 DNA only, 48 bases that are in frame from base 1. Based on the germline V gene, the CDR1 and CDR2 sequences are LGHNA and YSLEER. This specimen belongs to a study of neoadjuvant anti-PD-1 for oral cavity cancer (dated by TCRdb to the early 2020s). Regarding the study in general: Patients mostly received three to four biweekly doses of nivolumab at 3 mg/kg before curative-intent surgical resection. Patients who did not progress were given a fourth nivolumab dose at about day 43 and had definitive surgical resection on days 50-56. Patients with complete response, partial response or stable disease by RECIST 1.1 were defined as responders, whereas patients with progression were defined as non-responders. The parent correlative cohort included roughly 12 patients, with an approximately 33% response rate. The paper's findings and limits, for the study overall: Only three patients per response group were included in the TCR analyses, and the authors called for validation in larger cohorts. Larger post-treatment sizes of preexisting intratumoral clones correlated with greater tumor shrinkage, suggesting expansion of preexisting clones contributed to response. A higher pretreatment blood Treg/Th17 ratio correlated with both higher pretreatment blood TCRbeta clonality and lower post-treatment tumor TCRbeta clonality.

Survey sequencing of tumors used two replicates per sample, and the tumor libraries mostly started from approximately 5.2 ug of input genomic DNA. Following the manufacturer's instructions, the team built TCRbeta libraries using the immunoSEQ hsTCRbeta kit. Sequencing of the completed libraries took place using an Illumina NovaSeq 6000 S4 flow cell after they had been pooled to 3 nM. In the paper's pipeline: The immunoSEQ Analyzer handled quality control and preprocessing of the raw data. The analysis was limited to productive rearrangements, and each clonotype was defined by a unique CDR3 amino acid sequence. Using the R package tcR, the researchers computed the Gini-Simpson index as their estimate of repertoire clonality. Student's t test was used to compare Gini indices, while Pearson correlation assessed associations with tumor size change. TCRdb carries this immuneACCESS record with in-frame sequences only. Its versions omit some clonotypes, under half of them owing to an unresolved V gene in the studies checked, with the rest unexplained. V, J and clone size are taken as reported in that table, and D and trimming were inferred from the DNA itself. In all, the sample holds roughly 10,000 clones, and more than 45% of those were seen once. The top ten constitute 26% of the sample.

The time point label, read with the paper, signifies: before neoadjuvant nivolumab. Patients had been newly diagnosed with stage II-IVA oral cavity squamous cell carcinoma, and no prior systemic or radiation treatment had been given to the patients. The cohort was composed of patients with HPV-negative, locally advanced oral cavity squamous cell carcinoma. The samples were drawn from a longitudinal correlative study tied to a single-arm phase II trial testing neoadjuvant nivolumab in oral cavity squamous cell carcinoma. Subject-matched pre- and post-treatment PBMCs and tumors from three responders and three non-responders underwent genomic DNA-based TCRbeta sequencing. The Maxwell RSC DNA from Tissue kit was used to isolate genomic DNA from tumor tissue.

The sequence was obtained from a person aged 35 to 85 with oral cavity squamous cell carcinoma. Sequences were derived from tumor tissue, sampled before nivolumab (anti-PD-1) treatment. The chain was built from TRBV4-3 and TRBJ1-4; no D segment can be confidently identified. The CDR3 has the sequence CASSQDFTATNEKLFF. The base sequence is TGCGCCAGCAGCCAAGATTTCACCGCAACTAATGAAAAACTGTTTTTT.